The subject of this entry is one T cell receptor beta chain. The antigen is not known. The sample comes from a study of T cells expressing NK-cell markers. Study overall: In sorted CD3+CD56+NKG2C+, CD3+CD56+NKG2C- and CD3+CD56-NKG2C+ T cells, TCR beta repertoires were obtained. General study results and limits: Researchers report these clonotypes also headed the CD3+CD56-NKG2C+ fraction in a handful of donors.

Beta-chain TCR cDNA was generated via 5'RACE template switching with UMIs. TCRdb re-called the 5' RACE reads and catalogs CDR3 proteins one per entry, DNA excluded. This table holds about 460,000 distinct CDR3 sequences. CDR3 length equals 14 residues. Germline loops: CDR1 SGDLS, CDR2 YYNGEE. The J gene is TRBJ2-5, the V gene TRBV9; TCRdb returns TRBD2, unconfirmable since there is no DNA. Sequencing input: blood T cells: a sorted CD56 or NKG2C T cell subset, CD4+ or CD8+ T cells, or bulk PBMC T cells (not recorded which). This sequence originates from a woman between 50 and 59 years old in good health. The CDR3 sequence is CASSVAGESLAQYF.